These 10 T cell receptor beta chains were all obtained from the same sample, sequenced in a study of cytomegalovirus exposure and HLA in healthy donors. The PCR was carried out with 60 Vbeta primers and 13 Jbeta primers. Clones were sequenced by immunoSEQ multiplex PCR, and TCRdb holds only the in-frame ones, with some missing. The sample carries roughly 140,000 clones, over 60% recorded once. Material: PBMCs. Receptor source: a man aged 35-49 years in good health and CMV-seropositive.

V usage is TRBV19 and J usage is TRBJ1-5; the D is unclear. Trimming cost V 7 bases and J 3 bases, with 16 bases left between them. The length of the CDR3 is 15 residues. Germline loops: CDR1 LNHDA, CDR2 SQIVND (reference sequence). CDR3 coding DNA: TGTGCCAGTACCTCCACAGAAAGTCACAATCAGCCCCAGCATTTT. It is translated as CASTSTESHNQPQHF.

The rearrangement joins TRBV6-5 to TRBJ2-3; maybe TRBD1 (6 bases). Trimming shortened V by 6 bases and J by 5 bases, and 18 bases separated the two germline ends. CDR1 and CDR2 from the germline V gene are MNHEY and SVGAGI. The CDR3 loop spans 15 amino acids. The CDR3: CASSPGVNRGDTQYF. The CDR3 DNA follows: TGTGCCAGCAGCCCAGGGGTGAATCGCGGAGATACGCAGTATTTT.

The chain employs TRBV5-1 and TRBJ2-7; D is uncertain. V lost 0 bases, J lost 5 bases, and 18 bases lay in between. The CDR3 consists of 16 residues. Germline CDR1 reads SGHRS; CDR2 reads YFSETQ. The CDR3 loop is CASSLELHDYFNEQYF. The DNA of the CDR3 is TGCGCCAGCAGCTTGGAGTTACACGATTATTTCAACGAGCAGTACTTC. The full variable domain, in which reference TRBV5-1 and TRBJ2-7 provide the parts outside the CDR3, is KAGVTQTPRYLIKTRGQQVTLSCSPISGHRSVSWYQQTPGQGLQFLFEYFSETQRNKGNFPGRFSGRQFSNSRSEMNVSTLELGDSALYLCASSLELHDYFNEQYFGPGTRLTVT.

The CDR3 DNA reads TGTGCCTGGAGACGATTACAGGGGAGAGCTGGAAACACCATATATTTT. This encodes CAWRRLQGRAGNTIYF. V is TRBV30 and J is TRBJ1-3; 7 bases line up with TRBD1. The V and J ends lost 3 bases and 2 bases, in that order; junction bases with no gene match: 10. The CDR3 spans 16 residues. In germline, CDR1 is GTSNPN, CDR2 SVGIG (reference sequence).

CDR3 loop: CASSLGLTNQETQYF. CDR3 sequence (DNA): TGTGCCAGCAGCTTAGGATTGACAAACCAAGAGACCCAGTACTTC. This chain connects TRBV7-2 to TRBJ2-5; no clear D. Looked up from germline, CDR1 is SGHTA and CDR2 is FQGNSA. The CDR3 length is 15 residues. V lost 1 base and J 0 bases, leaving 9 bases between the germline ends.

The rearrangement links TRBV27 to TRBJ2-2; 10 bases fit TRBD1. The CDR3 has 15 residues. V was pared by 1 base and J by 7 bases, with 3 bases of the junction left unmatched. CDR1 is MNHEY and CDR2 is SMNVEV in the germline V gene (reference sequence). The CDR3 region has the DNA TGTGCCAGCAGTTTATTGGGGACAGGGGACGGGGAGCTGTTTTTT. Translating gives CASSLLGTGDGELFF.

With regard to this clone: An end of the junction differs from the germline gene, which may be a read error. The V call is TRBV7-9, the J call TRBJ2-7; TRBD1 might be the D (6 bases). Germline V gene lookup returns CDR1 SEHNR and CDR2 FQNEAQ (reference sequence). There are 15 residues in the CDR3. The CDR3 reads CSSSSNRASSYEQYF. The CDR3 nucleotides are TGTTCCAGCAGCTCCAACAGGGCTTCCTCCTACGAGCAGTACTTC.

The count of this clone is one. The chain uses TRBV5-1 and TRBJ2-5, with 9 bases identical to TRBD2. V shed 1 base and J 4 bases; nucleotides not matched to a gene: 5. CDR3 size: 15 residues. The germline V gene encodes CDR1 SGHRS and CDR2 YFSETQ. The CDR3 nucleotides are TGCGCCAGCAGCTTGAGACTAGCGGATCCAGAGACCCAGTACTTC. Protein sequence: CASSLRLADPETQYF. The full variable domain, in which reference TRBV5-1 and TRBJ2-5 provide the parts outside the CDR3, is KAGVTQTPRYLIKTRGQQVTLSCSPISGHRSVSWYQQTPGQGLQFLFEYFSETQRNKGNFPGRFSGRQFSNSRSEMNVSTLELGDSALYLCASSLRLADPETQYFGPGTRLLVL.

The chain combines TRBV9 with TRBJ2-5; TRBD1 aligns across 9 bases. From germline, CDR1 is SGDLS and CDR2 YYNGEE. The CDR3 runs 17 residues. After removal of 3 bases from V and 4 bases from J, the junction contained 13 bases not matched to a gene. CDR3 nucleotide sequence: TGTGCCAGCAGCGACCCTACACAGGGGGCGAATAGAGAGACCCAGTACTTC. This gives the protein CASSDPTQGANRETQYF.

The rearrangement links TRBV6-6 to TRBJ2-3; tentative D call: TRBD2 (6 bases). CDR3 length: 16 amino acids. The V end lost 2 bases, the J end lost 6 bases, and 18 bases lay between the germline ends. Germline-derived CDR1 and CDR2 are MNHNY and SVGAGI (reference sequence). CDR3 nucleotide sequence: TGTGCCAGCAGTTACACCTCAGGGTTAGGGAGGGATACGCAGTATTTT. This gives the protein CASSYTSGLGRDTQYF.